The 26 T cell receptor beta chains below all came from one sample that was sequenced in a study of CD8+ T cells in alopecia areata. cDNA serving as the sequencing template came from extracted, reverse transcribed RNA. The method was immunoSEQ multiplex PCR; TCRdb's version includes in-frame clones alone and lacks a portion of them. This sample has 150,000 to 200,000 clones; less than 70% occur once, and the top ten carry roughly 1.3%. Treatment: oral pan-JAK inhibitor, 5-10 mg twice daily. The sequencing used CD4+ T cells sorted from blood, collected at week 49, from a patient treated with tofacitinib. The source is a human donor with alopecia areata.

The genes are TRBV23-1 and TRBJ1-6, with TRBD1 identical over 7 bases. TRBV23-1 is labeled an ORF, and its function is uncertain. V dropped 2 bases and J dropped 15; count of bases not matched to a gene: 16. This CDR3 has 16 residues. The CDR3, as DNA: TGCGCCAGCAGTCAACCGTGGGACAGCGCCCTGTATTACCTCCACTTT. It translates to CASSQPWDSALYYLHF.

There are a few counts of this clone. The chain uses TRBV18 and TRBJ2-5; TRBD2 might be the D (5 bases). The better agreement between TRBJ2-7 and the DNA end casts doubt on the J call. The length of the CDR3 is 14 residues. Germline V gives CDR1 KGHSH, CDR2 LQKENI. CDR3 DNA: TGTGCCAGCTCACTCTCAAACGGGGCCTACGAGCAGTACTTC. The encoded protein is CASSLSNGAYEQYF.

The chain carries TRBV29-1 and TRBJ1-2; weak D call: TRBD1 (5 bases). V was pared by 4 bases and J by 8 bases, with 17 bases between. This CDR3 is built from 13 residues. Germline CDR1 reads SQVTM; CDR2 reads ANQGSEA. The CDR3 reads CSVARQREDGYTF. CDR3 bases: TGCAGCGTTGCAAGACAGAGAGAGGACGGCTACACCTTC.

V and J are TRBV5-6 and TRBJ2-1; TRBD2 aligns across 8 bases. V lost 3 bases to trimming and J lost 9 bases; unmatched junction nucleotides: 5. The CDR3 totals 13 residues. Germline CDR1 reads SGHDT; CDR2 reads YYEEEE. CDR3 amino acids: CASSWTSRREQFF. CDR3 bases: TGTGCCAGCAGCTGGACTAGCAGGCGTGAGCAGTTCTTC. Looking up the rest from reference TRBV5-6 and TRBJ2-1 gives the full variable domain: DAGVTQSPTHLIKTRGQQVTLRCSPKSGHDTVSWYQQALGQGPQFIFQYYEEEERQRGNFPDRFSGHQFPNYSSELNVNALLLGDSALYLCASSWTSRREQFFGPGTRLTVL.

The rearrangement uses TRBV30 and TRBJ1-1; TRBD1 might be the D (5 bases). V lost 2 bases and J 5 bases, leaving 18 bases between the germline ends. The CDR3 covers 15 residues. Germline V gene lookup returns CDR1 GTSNPN and CDR2 SVGIG (reference sequence). The CDR3 loop reads CAWSRWGRLRTEAFF. The CDR3 DNA reads TGTGCCTGGAGTCGATGGGGGAGATTGAGAACTGAAGCTTTCTTT.

This clone was counted a few times. J is TRBJ2-7 and V is TRBV7-8; D is unclear. Between the trimmed V and J ends, which lost 5 bases and 4 bases, there was a span of 6 bases. Germline V gene sequence: CDR1 SGHVS, CDR2 FQNEAQ. The CDR3 is made up of 11 amino acids. CDR3 region: CASSPSYEQYF. The CDR3 nucleotides are TGTGCCAGCAGCCCATCGTACGAGCAGTACTTC.

The rearrangement links TRBV4-1 to TRBJ2-3, with D uncertain. The V gene lost 1 base and the J gene lost 4 bases, with 9 bases spanning the gap. Germline V CDR1 and CDR2: MGHRA, YSYEKL. CDR3 length: 14 residues. The CDR3 protein is CASSQGSWADTQYF. DNA for the CDR3: TGCGCCAGCAGCCAAGGATCCTGGGCAGATACGCAGTATTTT.

Here the CDR3 reads CSVVEGYTF. CDR3 nucleotide sequence: TGCAGCGTTGTGGAGGGCTACACCTTC. The genes are TRBV29-1 and TRBJ1-2; D not certain. V lost 4 bases and J 8 bases, leaving 5 bases between the germline ends. This CDR3 is 9 amino acids long. The germline CDR1 and CDR2 sequences are SQVTM and ANQGSEA.

The genes are TRBV6-5 and TRBJ1-2, with 9 nucleotides matching TRBD1. Germline CDR1 and CDR2: MNHEY and SVGAGI. V was clipped by 10 bases and J by 8 bases; unmatched bases: 5. The CDR3 is made up of 11 amino acids. The CDR3 here is CATGQGRGYTF. The CDR3 nucleotides read TGTGCCACTGGACAGGGGAGAGGCTACACCTTC.

CDR3 DNA sequence: TGTGCCAGCAGCGCCGCGATTAGCGGGAAACCTTTCAGAGGGCAGTTCTTC. Its translation is CASSAAISGKPFRGQFF. This chain uses TRBV5-5 with TRBJ2-1; 8 nucleotides line up with TRBD2. The trim removed 4 bases at V and 12 bases at J, leaving 21 bases unmatched. CDR1 is SGHKS, CDR2 YYEKEE, per germline (reference sequence). CDR3 size: 17 residues.

This chain links TRBV7-2 with TRBJ2-7; D is perhaps TRBD2 (6 bases). The V end was cut by 5 bases, the J end by 2 bases, with 13 bases between. This CDR3 contains 14 residues. CDR1 is SGHTA, CDR2 FQGNSA, per germline. CDR3 nucleotides: TGTGCCAGCAGCCCCGGGACTCCAACCTACGAGCAGTACTTC. As protein: CASSPGTPTYEQYF.

This clone occurred a few times. This sequence joins TRBV27 and TRBJ2-3, with unresolved D. CDR1 and CDR2 from the germline V gene are MNHEY and SMNVEV (reference sequence). With 3 bases removed from V and 2 bases from J, the gap between germline ends came to 12 bases. This CDR3 is 15 amino acids long. The CDR3 loop reads CASSFTDFYTDTQYF. The CDR3 nucleotides read TGTGCCAGCAGTTTTACAGACTTCTACACAGATACGCAGTATTTT.

V gene TRBV11-2 combines with J gene TRBJ2-7; tentatively, D is TRBD2 (7 bases). Trimming cost V 2 bases and J 2 bases, with 13 bases left between them. The germline gives CDR1 SGHAT, CDR2 FQNNGV. The CDR3 is made up of 15 amino acids. The CDR3 nucleotides read TGTGCCAGCAGCTTACGCGGGGGCCCAACCTACGAGCAGTACTTC. Amino acids: CASSLRGGPTYEQYF.

The rearrangement links TRBV19 to TRBJ1-2, with a weak D call TRBD1 (5 bases). V lost 6 bases and J 5 bases, leaving 16 bases between the germline ends. The germline V gene has CDR1 LNHDA and CDR2 SQIVND (reference sequence). The length of the CDR3 is 14 residues. CDR3 coding DNA: TGTGCCAGTAGCTCAGGGACCGGGGGGTATGGCTACACCTTC. Translating it yields CASSSGTGGYGYTF.

This clone turned up a few times. The chain employs TRBV14 and TRBJ1-3; TRBD1 is a possible D gene (5 bases). V lost 4 bases, J lost 9 bases, and 13 bases lay in between. CDR3 length: 13 residues. CDR1 SGHDN and CDR2 FVKESK come from the germline V gene. This CDR3 reads CASSPTWGGTIYF. The CDR3 DNA reads TGTGCCAGCAGCCCTACCTGGGGGGGCACCATATATTTT.

The chain carries TRBV4-3 and TRBJ1-2; D is uncertain. This CDR3 is 16 amino acids long. CDR1 and CDR2 (germline): LGHNA, YSLEER. Trimming took 0 bases from V and 3 from J, leaving 14 bases between them. The chain's CDR3 is CASSQEGRQLYYGYTF. The CDR3 bases are TGCGCCAGCAGCCAAGAAGGACGGCAGCTATACTATGGCTACACCTTC.

V gene TRBV29-1 combines with J gene TRBJ2-5; either TRBD1 or TRBD2 may fit D (6 bases each). This CDR3 region has 12 residues. V lost 4 bases and J lost 5, with 11 bases in between. CDR1 and CDR2 (germline): SQVTM, ANQGSEA. CDR3 in amino acids: CSVGGGLETQYF. The DNA for the CDR3 is TGCAGCGTTGGAGGGGGGCTGGAGACCCAGTACTTC.

The chain links TRBV25-1 to TRBJ2-7, with TRBD2 matching over 7 bases. The CDR3 is 13 residues long. Germline trimming cut 5 bases from V and 0 bases from J; bases unmatched to any gene: 1. Germline V gene lookup returns CDR1 MGHDK and CDR2 SYGVNS. The CDR3 nucleotides read TGTGCCAGCAGTCGGACTAGCTCCTACGAGCAGTACTTC. This gives the protein CASSRTSSYEQYF.

The chain recombines TRBV30 with TRBJ1-2; tentative D call: TRBD1 (6 bases). The CDR3 runs to 14 residues. The ends were cut back, 0 bases at V and 5 bases at J, with 13 bases in the middle. Germline-derived CDR1 and CDR2 are GTSNPN and SVGIG (reference sequence). As DNA, the CDR3 is TGTGCCTGGAGTGTAGTTGGGACAAGATATGGCTACACCTTC. Its translation: CAWSVVGTRYGYTF.

The chain has TRBV15 and TRBJ2-6; D remains unclear. Germline CDR1 and CDR2: LNHNV and YYDKDF (reference sequence). Between the trimmed V and J ends, which lost 3 bases and 0 bases, there was a span of 6 bases. The CDR3 covers 15 residues. Here the CDR3 reads CATSSRTSGANVLTF. DNA of the CDR3: TGTGCCACCAGCAGTCGTACCTCTGGGGCCAACGTCCTGACTTTC.

V gene TRBV7-8 combines with J gene TRBJ1-5; D is undetermined. This CDR3 region has 16 residues. V lost 0 bases and J lost 0, with 9 bases in between. Germline V gene lookup returns CDR1 SGHVS and CDR2 FQNEAQ. CDR3: CASSLAGQASNQPQHF. The CDR3 coding sequence is TGTGCCAGCAGCTTAGCTGGCCAGGCTAGCAATCAGCCCCAGCATTTT. The variable domain in full, with the rest retrieved from reference TRBV7-8 and TRBJ1-5, is GAGVSQSPRYKVAKRGQDVALRCDPISGHVSLFWYQQALGQGPEFLTYFQNEAQLDKSGLPSDRFFAERPEGSVSTLKIQRTQQEDSAVYLCASSLAGQASNQPQHFGDGTRLSIL.

This chain links TRBV15 with TRBJ1-2; the match to TRBD1 covers 8 bases. Germline CDR1 LNHNV, CDR2 YYDKDF (reference sequence). The CDR3 loop spans 14 amino acids. V gave up 1 base and J gave up 4 bases; unmatched junction bases: 2. The CDR3 coding sequence is TGTGCCACCAGCAGAGGTACAGGGGGCTATGGCTACACCTTC. This gives the protein CATSRGTGGYGYTF.

J is TRBJ1-1 and V is TRBV7-9; D call uncertain. The CDR3 length is 14 residues. Germline values: CDR1 SEHNR, CDR2 FQNEAQ (reference sequence). V was trimmed by 5 bases and J by 4 bases, leaving 14 bases between them. CDR3 amino acids: CASSQQTPGTEAFF. The CDR3, as DNA: TGTGCCAGCAGCCAGCAGACCCCGGGCACTGAAGCTTTCTTT.

The chain employs TRBV5-6 and TRBJ1-2, with TRBD1 as a possible D gene (6 bases). V was cut by 4 bases and J by 2 bases, with 12 bases left in between. Per germline, CDR1 SGHDT and CDR2 YYEEEE. The CDR3 runs 14 residues. The CDR3 DNA reads TGTGCCAGCAGCCAGGACAGAGCCAACTATGGCTACACCTTC. It translates to CASSQDRANYGYTF.

The gene calls are TRBV11-1 and TRBJ2-1; 7 bases fit TRBD2. This CDR3 contains 13 residues. Trimming removed 3 bases from V and 7 bases from J; junction bases left unmatched: 3. Germline V lookup: CDR1 SGHAT, CDR2 FQDESV (reference sequence). The CDR3 nucleotides read TGTGCCAGCAGCTTGGGAGGGAGGAATGAGCAGTTCTTC. Amino acid sequence: CASSLGGRNEQFF.

The chain is built from TRBV29-1 and TRBJ2-4, with D maybe TRBD2 (5 bases). This CDR3 spans 13 amino acids. V was shortened by 5 bases and J by 1 base, with 9 bases between the two germline ends. CDR1 and CDR2 from the germline V gene are SQVTM and ANQGSEA. CDR3 in amino acids: CSVPGSAKNIQYF. As DNA, the CDR3 is TGCAGCGTTCCGGGATCTGCCAAAAACATTCAGTACTTC.